This passage covers 2 T cell receptor beta chains from one sample sequenced in a study of cytomegalovirus exposure and HLA in healthy donors. The PCR used 60 Vbeta and 13 Jbeta primers. Sequenced by immunoSEQ multiplex PCR; TCRdb stores in-frame clones only, minus some. The profile shows around 120,000 clones, approximately 78% of them singletons. Sequences were obtained from PBMCs. The receptors were sampled from a woman in her thirties or forties in good health and CMV-seropositive.

The chain uses TRBV12-5 and TRBJ1-2, with D possibly TRBD1 on 5 matching bases. CDR1 and CDR2 (germline): LGHNT, FRNRAP. V lost 9 bases to trimming and J lost 6 bases, with 14 bases between them. This CDR3 region has 12 residues. CDR3 amino acids: CASLEGLDGYTF. The CDR3 nucleotides are TGTGCTAGCTTGGAGGGGCTCGATGGCTACACCTTC.

The genes are TRBV11-3 and TRBJ2-1; 7 positions agree with TRBD2. Germline loops: CDR1 SGHNT, CDR2 YENEEA. Unmatched junction bases numbered 6, after V lost 5 bases and J lost 2 bases. The CDR3 extends over 15 amino acids. Here the CDR3 reads CASSHPGLAYNEQFF. The CDR3 nucleotides read TGTGCCAGCAGCCACCCCGGACTAGCCTACAATGAGCAGTTCTTC.